This is a list of T cell receptor beta chains from one sample in a study of tumor and adjacent non-tumor tissue in lung cancer. TCRdb used MiXCR to reprocess the multiplex PCR reads, holding one entry per CDR3 protein. This sample carries 90,000 to 130,000 distinct CDR3 sequences, about 80% of them seen once, and the ten largest clones take about 23%. What was sequenced was lung tumor tissue. These receptors came from a man between 65 and 85 years old with non-small cell lung cancer. Each CDR3 is given with its conserved first and last residue. A D gene is named only where the DNA matches it firmly. Where a row states a size, it is once, few, many or the class of an expanded clone; other rows omit it.

TRBD1 TRBJ2-5 once TRBV29-1 CSVGTGDLGTQEF TGCAGCGTTGGGACAGGGGATTTGGGGACCCAGGAATTC
- TRBJ1-2 - TRBV10-3 CAFSRSPNYGHTF TGTGCCTTTTCCCGGTCCCCTAACTATGGTCACACCTTC
- TRBJ2-3 - TRBV6-5 CASRQRGAKQYF TGTGCCAGCAGGCAACGGGGGGCAAAACAGTATTTT
- TRBJ2-7 - TRBV4-2 CASSQEPECPYEQYF TGTGCCAGCAGCCAGGAGCCGGAATGCCCCTACGAGCAGTACTTC
- TRBJ2-7 - TRBV2 CASSLQGPLHDQYF TGTGCCAGCAGCTTACAGGGACCCTTGCACGACCAGTACTTC
TRBD1 TRBJ2-1 - TRBV11-2 CASSLVGTGTRNEQFF TGTGCCAGCAGCTTAGTTGGGACAGGGACTCGGAATGAGCAGTTCTTC
- TRBJ2-4 - TRBV6-2/TRBV6-3 CVSSGSCKNIQYF TGTGTCAGCAGTGGGAGCTGCAAAAACATTCAGTACTTC
TRBD1 TRBJ2-7 - TRBV7-8 CASSRQGGGFNKQYF TGTGCCAGCAGCCGACAGGGGGGAGGGTTCAATAAGCAGTACTTC
- TRBJ1-3 - TRBV29-1 CGVEDIGNTIYF TGCGGCGTTGAGGACATCGGAAACACCATATATTTT
TRBD1 TRBJ1-5 - TRBV10-2 CARKSDRDGSNQPQHF TGCGCCAGGAAAAGCGACAGGGATGGAAGCAATCAGCCCCAGCATTTT
- TRBJ2-3 - TRBV6-5 CASCRRQCPDTQYF TGTGCCAGCTGTAGACGACAGTGTCCAGATACGCAGTATTTT
- TRBJ1-1 few TRBV29-1 CSVGNGRNTKAFF TGCAGCGTTGGTAATGGCCGGAACACTAAAGCTTTCTTT
- TRBJ2-1 - TRBV11-3 CATSLDPTGGRGEQLF TGTGCCACCAGCCTAGATCCCACGGGGGGCAGGGGTGAGCAGTTATTC
- TRBJ2-4 - TRBV6-5 CASCYYSPSDSRLAKNIQYF TGTGCCAGCTGTTACTACTCCCCCTCCGACTCGCGACTAGCCAAAAACATTCAGTACTTC
TRBD1 TRBJ2-6 - TRBV11-2 CASSPGTGGSHGANVLTF TGCGCCAGCAGCCCCGGGACAGGGGGTTCTCATGGGGCCAACGTCCTGACTTTC
- TRBJ1-2 - TRBV6-1 CASSVDSYGYIF TGTGCCAGCAGTGTTGATTCTTATGGCTACATCTTC
- TRBJ1-1 once TRBV14 CASSHDWRDEAFF TGTGCCAGCAGCCATGATTGGCGGGACGAAGCTTTCTTT
TRBD2 TRBJ2-7 - TRBV6-2/TRBV6-3 CASSSHGGFYSYEHYF TGTGCCAGCAGTTCCCACGGGGGGTTCTACAGCTACGAGCACTACTTC
TRBD2 TRBJ2-3 - TRBV20-1 CSALLAGGPTDTQYF TGCAGTGCCCTACTAGCGGGGGGGCCCACAGATACGCAGTATTTT
TRBD2 TRBJ2-5 - TRBV14 CASSEAGTQYF TGTGCCAGCAGCGAAGCGGGAACCCAGTATTTC
TRBD2 TRBJ2-1 - TRBV4-1 CASSQVFSGVGWNEQFF TGCGCCAGCAGCCAAGTCTTTAGCGGGGTGGGCTGGAATGAGCAGTTCTTC
TRBD1 TRBJ2-1 - TRBV14 CASNLRGRNQNEQLF TGTGCCAGCAACCTGAGGGGGCGTAACCAAAATGAGCAGCTCTTC
- TRBJ2-7 - TRBV28 CASNQQPYKQYF TGTGCCAGCAACCAACAACCGTACAAGCAGTACTTC
- TRBJ2-1 - TRBV4-2 CTSSRTTGPRTGEQFF TGTACCAGCAGCCGTACGACGGGACCGAGAACTGGCGAGCAGTTCTTC
- TRBJ2-3 - TRBV29-1 CSTKGPLDTQYF TGTAGCACCAAGGGGCCTTTGGATACGCAGTATTTT
TRBD1 TRBJ2-7 - TRBV6-6 CAIKRTGTASYEQNF TGTGCCATCAAAAGAACCGGGACAGCATCATACGAGCAGAACTTC
- TRBJ2-1 - TRBV6-2/TRBV6-3 CTSSPGVGNTNEQFF TGTACCAGCAGTCCGGGAGTAGGCAATACCAATGAGCAATTCTTC
- TRBJ1-1 - TRBV30 CAWNGGTENTEAFF TGTGCCTGGAATGGAGGGACGGAGAACACTGAAGCTTTCTTT
- TRBJ2-7 once TRBV28 CASNHAALGVYEQYF TGTGCAAGCAACCACGCTGCCTTAGGAGTCTACGAGCAGTACTTC
- TRBJ1-2 many TRBV18 CASSPASTANYGYTF TGTGCCAGCTCACCAGCTTCGACAGCAAACTATGGCTACACCTTC
- TRBJ2-7 - TRBV20-1 CTARRSSGYEQYF TGCACTGCTAGGCGGTCTAGTGGCTACGAGCAGTACTTC
TRBD2 TRBJ2-1 few TRBV20-1 CSASEFGHTSGRDNEQFF TGCAGTGCTTCCGAGTTTGGGCATACTAGCGGGCGGGACAATGAGCAGTTCTTC
TRBD2 TRBJ2-3 - TRBV11-3 CASGLRGSSGTAKYAVF TGTGCCAGCGGCCTAAGGGGGTCTAGCGGGACGGCGAAATACGCAGTATTT
- TRBJ1-6 - TRBV12-3/TRBV12-4 CASASWTRGYNSPLHF TGTGCCAGCGCCTCCTGGACAAGGGGCTATAATTCACCCCTCCACTTT
- TRBJ2-5 - TRBV6-2/TRBV6-3 CASSYDERAEAQYF TGTGCCAGCAGTTACGACGAGAGAGCGGAGGCTCAGTACTTC
- TRBJ2-7 - TRBV10-3 CANSGAWNPYEQYF TGTGCCAACAGTGGTGCATGGAACCCCTACGAGCAGTACTTC
TRBD2 TRBJ2-3 few TRBV7-6 CASSWSSGGAGTDTQYF TGTGCCAGCAGCTGGTCTAGCGGGGGGGCCGGGACAGATACGCAGTATTTT
TRBD1 TRBJ2-7 - TRBV6-2/TRBV6-3 CASSYSIYQGARCYEQYF TGTGCCAGCAGTTACTCCATTTATCAGGGGGCTCGATGCTACGAGCAGTACTTC
TRBD2 TRBJ2-1 - TRBV6-2/TRBV6-3 CASSPGLGNTSEQFF TGTGCCAGCAGTCCAGGACTAGGCAATACCAGTGAACAGTTCTTC